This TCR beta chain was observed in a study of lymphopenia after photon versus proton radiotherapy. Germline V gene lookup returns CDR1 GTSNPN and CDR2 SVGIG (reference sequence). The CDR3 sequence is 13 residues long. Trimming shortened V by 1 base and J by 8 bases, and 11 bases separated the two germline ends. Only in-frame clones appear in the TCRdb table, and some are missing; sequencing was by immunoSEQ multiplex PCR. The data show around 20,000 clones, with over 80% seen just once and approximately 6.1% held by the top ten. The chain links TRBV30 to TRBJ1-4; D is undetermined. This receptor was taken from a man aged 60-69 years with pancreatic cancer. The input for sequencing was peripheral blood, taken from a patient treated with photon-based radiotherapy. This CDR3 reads CAWSGSMGEKLFF. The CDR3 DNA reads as TGTGCCTGGAGTGGCTCAATGGGAGAAAAACTGTTTTTT.